The rows below give T cell receptor beta chains drawn from one sample of a study of blood T cell repertoires in COVID-19. Measured with immunoSEQ multiplex PCR; TCRdb has only the in-frame clones, and not every one. Of 31,000 or so clones in the sample, around 89% were seen once. The specimen sequenced was peripheral blood. The source of these receptors is a man aged 80 or over with acute or convalescent COVID-19. The CDR3 runs from the conserved cysteine through the conserved F or W.

TRBV4-2 CASSQDSSGGALDTQYF
TRBV7-8 CASSLLQGSVSYNSPLHF
TRBV2 CASIRQGAAAGYGYTF
TRBV21-1 CASSKSGQGAGCDGYTF
TRBV29-1 CSVVGRTGGTDTQYF
TRBV7-9 CASRPTGASSGNTIYF
TRBV27 CASSLSRLTGGGELFF
TRBV6-5 CASRKGRDRYYEQYF
TRBV19 CASSIGGTGTTNEKLFF
TRBV6-1 CASSDRRGRDVNTEAFF
TRBV5-4 CASSLATGGHNEQFF
TRBV5-4 CASSRLGQVNYGYTF
TRBV5-4 CASSLDGVRGNEQYF
TRBV6-5 CASSYQRGGLYEQFF
TRBV24-1 CATSDPSGGTDTQYF
TRBV2 CASRAQGRGEVGEQYF
TRBV5-1 CASSRPGEETQYF
TRBV6-2/TRBV6-3 CASNPSGGTGELFF
TRBV5-1 CASSLGTGVHEQFF
TRBV15 CATSRDPLRTNYGYTF